This entry lists 12 T cell receptor beta chains sequenced from one sample in a study of blood T cell repertoires in COVID-19. Here immunoSEQ multiplex PCR was the method, and the copy in TCRdb shows in-frame clones only, minus some. Here the sample spans 150,000 to 200,000 clones, more than 75% being singletons. The sample taken for sequencing was peripheral blood. These receptors all stem from a woman between 65 and 79 years old with COVID-19, enrolled during active disease.

This clone has just a few counts. The rearrangement uses TRBV28 and TRBJ2-3, with D tentatively TRBD2 (5 bases). The CDR3 loop spans 18 amino acids. Per germline, CDR1 MDHEN and CDR2 SYDVKM. The ends were cut back, 3 bases at V and 1 base at J, with 20 bases in the middle. Here the CDR3 DNA reads TGTGCCAGCAGTTTTGAGCTTAGGCTAGCCTATGGCACAGATACGCAGTATTTT. This gives the protein CASSFELRLAYGTDTQYF.

V and J are TRBV18 and TRBJ2-7, with D possibly being TRBD1 (6 bases). This CDR3 contains 13 residues. CDR1 KGHSH and CDR2 LQKENI come from the germline V gene. V lost 3 bases and J 2 bases, leaving 8 bases between the germline ends. The CDR3 coding sequence is TGTGCCAGCTCACCTCAGGGGACCTACGAGCAGTACTTC. Translation gives CASSPQGTYEQYF.

The chain couples TRBV9 to TRBJ1-6; D is uncertain. Trimming took off 3 bases at V and 8 bases at J, with 9 bases between the two ends. In germline, CDR1 is SGDLS, CDR2 YYNGEE. The CDR3 length is 13 residues. The CDR3 DNA is TGTGCCAGCAGCGGTACACTACATTCACCCCTCCACTTT. Protein: CASSGTLHSPLHF.

The chain links TRBV19 to TRBJ1-1; 7 nucleotides match TRBD1. This CDR3 contains 17 residues. The germline CDR1 and CDR2 sequences are LNHDA and SQIVND (reference sequence). V lost 5 bases to trimming and J lost 7 bases; unmatched junction nucleotides: 19. The CDR3 nucleotides are TGTGCCAGTAGTTCCCTAGAGGGACAGCTGGGCTCTTTTGAAGCTTTCTTT. Amino acids: CASSSLEGQLGSFEAFF. The full variable domain, with the rest looked up from reference TRBV19 and TRBJ1-1, is DGGITQSPKYLFRKEGQNVTLSCEQNLNHDAMYWYRQDPGQGLRLIYYSQIVNDFQKGDIAEGYSVSREKKESFPLTVTSAQKNPTAFYLCASSSLEGQLGSFEAFFGQGTRLTVV.

The gene calls are TRBV30 and TRBJ1-3, with 7 bases lining up with TRBD1. From germline, CDR1 is GTSNPN and CDR2 SVGIG (reference sequence). The CDR3 sequence is 15 residues long. Trimming removed 4 bases from V and 1 base from J; junction bases left unmatched: 7. The CDR3 spells CAWTPGQFSGNTIYF. CDR3 nucleotide sequence: TGTGCCTGGACACCGGGACAGTTTTCTGGAAACACCATATATTTT.

V and J are TRBV24-1 and TRBJ2-3; TRBD2 agrees at 7 bases. V lost 3 bases, J lost 5 bases, and 7 bases stayed unmatched. The CDR3 totals 15 residues. Germline CDR1 and CDR2: KGHDR and SFDVKD. The CDR3 sequence: CATSDMGGDLDTQYF. Here the CDR3 DNA reads TGTGCCACCAGTGATATGGGGGGGGACTTAGATACGCAGTATTTT.

Of note for this clone: The same CDR3 is also encoded by other DNA sequences in this sample. The V call is TRBV7-7, the J call TRBJ1-1, with D perhaps TRBD1 (5 bases). Germline V gives CDR1 SSHAT, CDR2 FNYEAQ (reference sequence). V was trimmed by 3 bases and J by 1 base, leaving 6 bases between them. The length of the CDR3 is 13 residues. The CDR3 reads CASSLDTNTEAFF. The CDR3 region has the DNA TGTGCCAGCAGCTTGGACACGAACACTGAAGCTTTCTTT.

This rearrangement joins TRBV2 to TRBJ2-1; 10 bases align to TRBD2. This CDR3 spans 15 amino acids. Germline CDR1 and CDR2: SNHLY and FYNNEI. V was clipped by 2 bases and J by 5 bases; unmatched bases: 3. The DNA for the CDR3 is TGTGCCAGCAGTGAACGGACTAGCGGTGACAATGAGCAGTTCTTC. The encoded protein is CASSERTSGDNEQFF.

J is TRBJ1-5 and V is TRBV6-2 or TRBV6-3, with 7 bases that match TRBD1. The CDR3 spans 17 residues. CDR1 is MNHEY, CDR2 SVGEGT, per germline. With 0 bases clipped from V and 0 bases from J, the junction kept 5 bases outside the gene matches. CDR3 nucleotides: TGTGCCAGCAGTTACTCATCAGGGGGATTTAGCAATCAGCCCCAGCATTTT. It specifies CASSYSSGGFSNQPQHF.

This rearrangement joins TRBV3-1 (or the pseudogene TRBV3-2) to TRBJ2-2, with 8 bases fitting TRBD1. J gave up 6 bases and V 5 bases, and 5 bases lay outside the gene matches. Germline V lookup: CDR1 LGHDT, CDR2 YNNKEL (reference sequence). This CDR3 is 14 amino acids long. Here the CDR3 reads CASSSSGGSGELFF. DNA of the CDR3: TGTGCCAGCAGCTCCTCAGGGGGCTCCGGGGAGCTGTTTTTT.

V gene TRBV7-2 combines with J gene TRBJ2-2; D is ambiguous. The germline V and J ends were trimmed by 5 bases and 4 bases, with 11 bases remaining between them. Germline V gene data show CDR1 as SGHTA and CDR2 as FQGNSA. The CDR3 covers 14 residues. CDR3 residues: CASSAGAPTGELFF. The CDR3 DNA follows: TGTGCCAGCAGCGCAGGTGCCCCCACCGGGGAGCTGTTTTTT.

This clone was seen a single time. V is TRBV7-9 and J is TRBJ2-1; tentative D call: TRBD1 (6 bases). Trimming shortened V by 2 bases and J by 9 bases, and 11 bases separated the two germline ends. The CDR3 is 13 amino acids. CDR1 SEHNR and CDR2 FQNEAQ come from the germline V gene (reference sequence). CDR3 in DNA: TGTGCCAGCAGCTTAACAGGGTTGGGTGAGCAGTTCTTC. It yields the protein CASSLTGLGEQFF.